Included here is one TCR beta chain sequence, with context. These data originate in a study of OX40 agonist ivuxolimab in advanced cancers. Across the whole study: Those treated in dose escalation had hepatocellular carcinoma, melanoma, renal cell cancer or head and neck cancer.

CDR3 size: 12 residues. Germline values: CDR1 SGHVS, CDR2 FQNEAQ. The germline V and J ends were trimmed by 1 base and 7 bases, with 6 bases remaining between them. Produced via immunoSEQ multiplex PCR; TCRdb's table is partial and in-frame only. The table has approximately 62,000 clones, around 92% seen once. The specimen was CD4+ or CD8+ T cells sorted from blood, collected in a trial of the OX40 agonist ivuxolimab. This receptor was taken from an adult with an advanced solid tumor such as melanoma, head and neck, liver or kidney cancer. The rearrangement uses TRBV7-8 and TRBJ2-3; D ambiguous. The CDR3 coding sequence is TGTGCCAGCAGCTTAGGGCTAAATACGCAGTATTTT. This encodes CASSLGLNTQYF.